The next 8 T cell receptor beta chains were all read from a single sample in a study of cytomegalovirus exposure and HLA in healthy donors. The PCR made use of 60 Vbeta and 13 Jbeta primers. Only in-frame clones appear in the TCRdb table, and some are missing; sequencing was by immunoSEQ multiplex PCR. The sample shows some 180,000 clones, 75% to 90% of them seen only once. The sample consisted of PBMCs. All receptors come from a boy aged 2-9 years in good health and CMV-seronegative.

This clone was seen more than once but under ten times. The genes are TRBV6-6 and TRBJ2-3, with D unclear. The CDR3 has 11 residues. Per germline, CDR1 MNHNY and CDR2 SVGAGI (reference sequence). Trimming stripped 5 bases from V and 5 bases from J, with 5 bases between. As DNA, the CDR3 is TGTGCCAGCAGTCCATTAGATACGCAGTATTTT. Amino acid sequence: CASSPLDTQYF.

This clone was observed once. V gene TRBV6-1 combines with J gene TRBJ2-3; D might be TRBD2 (6 bases). Germline V gene lookup returns CDR1 MNHNS and CDR2 SASEGT. With 1 base removed from V and 6 bases from J, the gap between germline ends came to 11 bases. This CDR3 has 14 residues. CDR3 region: CASSEVGRGDTQYF. CDR3 in DNA: TGTGCCAGCAGTGAAGTCGGCCGGGGGGATACGCAGTATTTT.

The V and J genes are TRBV29-1 and TRBJ2-3, with D perhaps matching TRBD1 (5 bases). V lost 7 bases and J 4 bases, leaving 9 bases between the germline ends. This CDR3 region has 11 residues. From germline, CDR1 is SQVTM and CDR2 ANQGSEA. CDR3 in DNA: TGCAGCGGCTCCAGGGCAGATACGCAGTATTTT. It encodes CSGSRADTQYF.

This clone was seen only once. The rearrangement joins TRBV19 to TRBJ1-1, with D hard to call. Per the germline V gene, CDR1 is LNHDA and CDR2 is SQIVND (reference sequence). V was clipped by 5 bases and J by 2 bases, with 9 bases between them. The length of the CDR3 is 13 residues. Written as DNA, the CDR3 is TGTGCCAGTAGTGAGACAAAAAACACTGAAGCTTTCTTT. Translating gives CASSETKNTEAFF.

The J gene is TRBJ1-4, the V gene TRBV7-9, with 7 bases that match TRBD1. Germline-derived CDR1 and CDR2 are SEHNR and FQNEAQ (reference sequence). The CDR3 is 15 residues long. The trim removed 4 bases at V and 1 base at J, leaving 3 bases unmatched. The CDR3: CASSSYRGTNEKLFF. In DNA form, the CDR3 reads TGTGCCAGCAGCTCCTACAGGGGAACTAATGAAAAACTGTTTTTT.

The gene calls are TRBV10-2 and TRBJ1-6; tentative D call: TRBD1 (6 bases). Per germline, CDR1 WSHSY and CDR2 SAAADI. The CDR3 loop spans 14 amino acids. V shed 0 bases and J shed 11 bases, with 11 bases lying between them. The CDR3 DNA follows: TGCGCCAGCAGTGAGTCGGGCCAGGGGACACCCCTCCACTTT. Protein: CASSESGQGTPLHF.

CDR3 sequence (DNA): TGTGCCAGCAGCTTGATGGGACAGGGGTCTCAGCCCCAGCATTTT. Its protein is CASSLMGQGSQPQHF. J is TRBJ1-5 and V is TRBV5-6, with 10 nucleotides matching TRBD1. This CDR3 is 15 amino acids long. Germline V CDR1 and CDR2: SGHDT, YYEEEE. After removal of 1 base from V and 6 bases from J, the junction contained 4 bases not matched to a gene.

The genes are TRBV10-3 and TRBJ1-2; D is possibly TRBD1 (5 bases). The CDR3 extends over 12 amino acids. V lost 8 bases, J lost 9 bases, and 16 bases lay in between. Germline CDR1 and CDR2: ENHRY and SYGVKD. This chain's CDR3 is CAIFEMAGSYTF. The CDR3 DNA follows: TGTGCCATCTTTGAGATGGCAGGGAGCTACACCTTC.